The rows below give T cell receptor beta chains drawn from one sample of a study of T-cell reconstitution after alpha-beta-depleted transplantation in children. TCRdb re-called the PCR reads through MiXCR, storing one row per CDR3 protein. The repertoire holds approximately 350,000 distinct CDR3 sequences, with 9% to 12% as singletons. This sample comprised PBMCs from the stem cell graft donor, obtained from the stem cell graft. All receptors derive from a human donor who donated a stem cell graft to a child with acute lymphoblastic leukemia. Each CDR3 is given with its conserved first and last residue. A D gene is named only where the DNA matches it firmly. Expanded clones are given a class, and other clones once, few, many or no size at all.

TGCGCCAGCAGCCAAGAAGTAGCAGGGGGAATGGAGACCCAGTACTTC | CASSQEVAGGMETQYF | TRBD1 | TRBJ2-5 | TRBV4-3 | few
TGTGCCAGCAGCGCTACACAAAACTCCTACGAGCAGTACTTC | CASSATQNSYEQYF | - | TRBJ2-7 | TRBV28 | -
TGTGCCAGCAGTTTAGGGACAGGGGTTGGCTACACCTTC | CASSLGTGVGYTF | TRBD1 | TRBJ1-2 | TRBV12-3/TRBV12-4 | many
TGTGCCAGCAGCTTAACGCCTAGCGGGAGAGGCGGGGAGCTGTTTTTT | CASSLTPSGRGGELFF | TRBD2 | TRBJ2-2 | TRBV7-3 | few
TGTGCCAGCAGTTCTTACCGCGGACAGGGGATTTCCCAGCCCCAGCATTTT | CASSSYRGQGISQPQHF | TRBD1 | TRBJ1-5 | TRBV7-9 | -
TGTGCCAGCAGTTACGGAGCGGGAAAGAAGTTCTTC | CASSYGAGKKFF | TRBD2 | TRBJ2-1 | TRBV6-5 | few
TGTGCCAGCAGCCCGAGGAGGGCGGGAGTTAGCACAGATACGCAGTATTTT | CASSPRRAGVSTDTQYF | TRBD2 | TRBJ2-3 | TRBV27 | many
TGTGCCAGCAGCGTAGAAGGACACTTTTTGAACACTGAAGCTTTCTTT | CASSVEGHFLNTEAFF | - | TRBJ1-1 | TRBV9 | -
TGCGCCAGCAGCTTGGGTGGACAGGGCCCCCACAATGAGCAGTTCTTC | CASSLGGQGPHNEQFF | TRBD1 | TRBJ2-1 | TRBV5-1 | -
TGTGCCAGCACAGCAGGTGGAGCGCAGTATTTT | CASTAGGAQYF | - | TRBJ2-3 | TRBV6-2/TRBV6-3 | -
TGTGCCAGCAGCTTGGGGACTAGCGTAGCGGGGGAGACCCAGTACTTC | CASSLGTSVAGETQYF | TRBD2 | TRBJ2-5 | TRBV7-3 | many
TGTGCCAGCAGTTTGGGACAGGGCTCCTATGGGCCCCAGCATTTT | CASSLGQGSYGPQHF | TRBD1 | TRBJ1-5 | TRBV12-3/TRBV12-4 | few
TGTGCCAGCAAAACCGGACTAGCGGGAAGCACAGATACGCAGTATTTT | CASKTGLAGSTDTQYF | TRBD2 | TRBJ2-3 | TRBV5-6 | -
TGCGCCAGCAGCCGGCTGGACAGGGGGCCCTACGAGCAGTACTTC | CASSRLDRGPYEQYF | TRBD1 | TRBJ2-7 | TRBV4-1 | -
TGCGCCAGCAGCCAAACGGGGAATTCCAATGAGCAGTTCTTC | CASSQTGNSNEQFF | - | TRBJ2-1 | TRBV4-3 | few
TGTGCCAGCAGCCAAGAAGCGGTTGGGGATACGCAGTATTTT | CASSQEAVGDTQYF | - | TRBJ2-3 | TRBV4-2 | many
TGTGCCAGCAGTTATGGCCGACAGGCGGCCACTGAAGCTTTCTTT | CASSYGRQAATEAFF | - | TRBJ1-1 | TRBV27 | many
TGTGCCAGCAGCACTGAGGGGGGGGTCTATCAGCCCCAGCATTTT | CASSTEGGVYQPQHF | - | TRBJ1-5 | TRBV9 | -
TGCGCCAGCAGCCTAACAGTATCGAACACCGGGGAGCTGTTTTTT | CASSLTVSNTGELFF | - | TRBJ2-2 | TRBV5-1 | few
TGTGCCATCAATGGGTGGGGGACTAGCGACCTTAGGACCTACAATGAGCAGTTCTTC | CAINGWGTSDLRTYNEQFF | TRBD2 | TRBJ2-1 | TRBV10-3 | many
TGCAGCGGGAGGGGGGGGAGGGTTTATGAGCAGTTCTTC | CSGRGGRVYEQFF | - | TRBJ2-1 | TRBV29-1 | once
TGTGCCAGCACGCAGGGGGCCAATCAGCCCCAGCATTTT | CASTQGANQPQHF | TRBD1 | TRBJ1-5 | TRBV12-3/TRBV12-4 | many